The entry below gives a single TCR beta chain sequence along with its context. The sample is drawn from a study of early T cells in non-severe SARS-CoV-2 infection. Study-level background: Alpha and beta chains were unpaired, from unsorted whole-blood bulk RNA.

Unique molecular identifiers (one per individual cDNA molecule) were attached. TCRdb independently ran MiXCR on the 5' RACE reads; one entry per CDR3 protein. Of about 18,000 distinct CDR3 sequences listed, roughly 6% were seen once; the top ten hold about 6%. This CDR3 has 14 amino acids. V lost 2 bases, J lost 4 bases, and 8 bases lay in between. Germline V gene sequence: CDR1 SNHLY, CDR2 FYNNEI. Sequences were obtained from whole blood. V gene TRBV2 combines with J gene TRBJ1-4; D is unresolved. The clonotype was recovered from an adult who was a healthcare worker with PCR-confirmed SARS-CoV-2 infection or an uninfected control (not recorded which). The CDR3 is CASSEFGSNEKLFF. The CDR3, as DNA: TGTGCCAGCAGTGAATTCGGGAGTAATGAAAAACTGTTTTTT. The whole variable domain, filled in from reference TRBV2 and TRBJ1-4, reads EPEVTQTPSHQVTQMGQEVILRCVPISNHLYFYWYRQILGQKVEFLVSFYNNEISEKSEIFDDQFSVERPDGSNFTLKIRSTKLEDSAMYFCASSEFGSNEKLFFGSGTQLSVL.